A selection of T cell receptor beta chains follows, all from one sample in a study of blood T cell repertoires in COVID-19. Method: immunoSEQ multiplex PCR; TCRdb's copy keeps in-frame clones and lacks some. The repertoire includes 200,000 to 300,000 clones, around 89% of them detected once, and approximately 4.1% sits in the top ten. Sequencing was done on a sample of PBMCs or T cells enriched from blood (not recorded which). These TCRs come from a woman aged 30 to 39 who had recovered from COVID-19. Both conserved end residues are part of each CDR3. A D gene is named only where the DNA matches it firmly. Size is stated for part of the rows, as once, few or many counts, or as a class when the clone is expanded.

CDR3 protein	CDR3 DNA	J gene	D gene	V gene	clone size
CASSYSRPHLYEQYF	TGTGCCAGCAGTTACTCGAGGCCGCATTTGTACGAGCAGTACTTC	TRBJ2-7	NA	TRBV6-5	NA
CSARFGEGAFF	TGCAGTGCTAGATTTGGGGAGGGGGCTTTCTTT	TRBJ1-1	NA	TRBV20-1	NA
CASSLARVKTQYF	TGTGCCAGCAGCTTAGCCAGGGTGAAGACCCAGTACTTC	TRBJ2-5	NA	TRBV7-9	NA
CAWSELNSQETQYF	TGTGCCTGGAGTGAATTAAACTCCCAAGAGACCCAGTACTTC	TRBJ2-5	NA	TRBV30	NA
CASSQELSHRGNYGYTF	TGCGCCAGCAGCCAAGAGTTGTCCCACAGGGGGAACTATGGCTACACCTTC	TRBJ1-2	TRBD1	TRBV4-3	NA
CASSQGVGGSSGNTIYF	TGTGCCAGCAGCCAAGGGGTAGGGGGTAGCTCTGGAAACACCATATATTTT	TRBJ1-3	NA	TRBV4-2	NA
CASNWQGSYEQYF	TGTGCCAGCAATTGGCAGGGGTCCTACGAGCAGTACTTC	TRBJ2-7	NA	TRBV5-4	NA
CASSLGAGQGARVSQPQHF	TGTGCCAGCAGTTTAGGGGCGGGACAGGGGGCTAGGGTAAGTCAGCCCCAGCATTTT	TRBJ1-5	TRBD1	TRBV27	NA
CASSSRSSTGTTTNEKLFF	TGTGCCAGCTCATCCCGAAGTTCTACCGGGACAACAACTAATGAAAAACTGTTTTTT	TRBJ1-4	NA	TRBV18	NA
CASSLLPGGPSTDTQYF	TGTGCCAGCAGCCTACTCCCGGGAGGCCCAAGCACAGATACGCAGTATTTT	TRBJ2-3	TRBD2	TRBV7-8	NA
CASGAIRDRETQYF	TGTGCCAGTGGGGCCATTCGGGACAGGGAGACCCAGTACTTC	TRBJ2-5	TRBD1	TRBV19	NA
CATSPALGGNYGYTF	TGTGCCACCAGCCCAGCGTTGGGGGGAAACTATGGCTACACCTTC	TRBJ1-2	NA	TRBV15	NA
CASSRTGDPQPQHF	TGTGCCAGCAGTCGGACAGGGGATCCTCAGCCCCAGCATTTT	TRBJ1-5	TRBD1	TRBV7-8	NA
CASRKDRGGYSNQPQHF	TGTGCCAGCAGGAAGGACAGGGGGGGGTATAGCAATCAGCCCCAGCATTTT	TRBJ1-5	TRBD1	TRBV28	NA
CASSQVATHGYTF	TGTGCCAGCAGCCAAGTCGCGACACATGGCTACACCTTC	TRBJ1-2	NA	TRBV4-2	NA
CASSEDLAGGETQYF	TGTGCCAGCAGCGAGGACTTAGCGGGTGGAGAGACCCAGTACTTC	TRBJ2-5	TRBD2	TRBV5-4	NA
CASSLVSGLSRPEAFF	TGTGCCAGCAGCTTAGTTTCAGGGCTCTCCAGGCCTGAAGCTTTCTTT	TRBJ1-1	NA	TRBV11-2	NA
CASSWGGYNEQFF	TGTGCTAGCAGTTGGGGCGGCTACAATGAGCAGTTCTTC	TRBJ2-1	NA	TRBV6-5	once
CASRQDPVNTEAFF	TGTGCAAGCAGGCAGGATCCGGTGAACACTGAAGCTTTCTTT	TRBJ1-1	NA	TRBV3-1/TRBV3-2	once
CASSTAPGVGYTF	TGTGCCAGTAGTACCGCTCCAGGGGTTGGCTACACCTTC	TRBJ1-2	NA	TRBV19	NA
CSVEQGTEAFF	TGCAGCGTTGAACAGGGTACTGAAGCTTTCTTT	TRBJ1-1	NA	TRBV29-1	NA
CASSPGTPNTEAFF	TGTGCCAGCAGTCCAGGGACACCCAACACTGAAGCTTTCTTT	TRBJ1-1	NA	TRBV28	NA
CASSLFPGGGYEQYF	TGTGCCAGCAGTTTATTCCCGGGAGGGGGGTACGAGCAGTACTTC	TRBJ2-7	TRBD2	TRBV28	NA
CASSFRSYRNEQFF	TGTGCCAGCAGTTTTCGGTCATATCGCAATGAGCAGTTCTTC	TRBJ2-1	NA	TRBV27	NA
CASSPRQTDGYTF	TGTGCCAGCAGCCCCCGACAGACGGATGGCTACACCTTC	TRBJ1-2	NA	TRBV14	NA
CASSLNRGPDTQYF	TGTGCCAGCAGCCTAAACAGGGGCCCAGATACGCAGTATTTT	TRBJ2-3	TRBD1	TRBV5-6	NA
CSVLVLGTGEYEQYF	TGCAGCGTCCTAGTACTAGGGACAGGCGAGTACGAGCAGTACTTC	TRBJ2-7	TRBD1	TRBV29-1	NA
CASSAITGGTQPQHF	TGTGCCAGCAGTGCGATTACAGGGGGGACTCAGCCCCAGCATTTT	TRBJ1-5	TRBD1	TRBV2	NA
CASSKSGTPTRKNIQYF	TGTGCCAGCAGTAAATCCGGGACACCTACCCGAAAAAACATTCAGTACTTC	TRBJ2-4	NA	TRBV27	NA
CASSFGQSDAIKNSPLHF	TGTGCCAGCAGTTTCGGACAGAGCGACGCAATCAAAAATTCACCCCTCCACTTT	TRBJ1-6	NA	TRBV28	NA
CASSIATGVVIYGYTF	TGTGCCAGTAGTATAGCAACGGGGGTGGTGATCTATGGCTACACCTTC	TRBJ1-2	NA	TRBV19	NA
CASTSQQGAYQPQHF	TGTGCCAGCACGTCGCAACAGGGGGCTTATCAGCCCCAGCATTTT	TRBJ1-5	TRBD1	TRBV28	NA
CSVMEVRANVLTF	TGCAGCGTTATGGAGGTACGAGCCAACGTCCTGACTTTC	TRBJ2-6	NA	TRBV29-1	once
CASGIGGRIPDTQYF	TGTGCCAGCGGGATCGGGGGGAGGATCCCAGATACGCAGTATTTT	TRBJ2-3	TRBD2	TRBV28	NA
CASSFYGDRTNYGYTF	TGTGCCAGCAGCTTCTACGGGGACAGAACTAACTATGGCTACACCTTC	TRBJ1-2	TRBD1	TRBV5-6	few
CASRRQDYGYTF	TGTGCCAGCAGGCGACAGGATTATGGCTACACCTTC	TRBJ1-2	NA	TRBV28	NA
CASSRGRENEQFF	TGTGCCAGCAGCCGAGGGCGGGAGAATGAGCAGTTCTTC	TRBJ2-1	TRBD2	TRBV13	NA
CASSLAQGPSREQFF	TGCGCCAGCAGCTTGGCACAGGGGCCGTCACGGGAGCAGTTCTTC	TRBJ2-1	TRBD1	TRBV5-1	few
CASSPSAGAGYEQYF	TGTGCCAGCTCACCATCGGCGGGGGCGGGCTACGAGCAGTACTTC	TRBJ2-7	NA	TRBV18	NA
CASSRIIERETQYF	TGTGCCAGCAGCCGGATCATTGAGAGGGAGACCCAGTACTTC	TRBJ2-5	NA	TRBV14	once
CASSFPGANTGELFF	TGTGCCAGCAGTTTCCCAGGGGCGAACACCGGGGAGCTGTTTTTT	TRBJ2-2	NA	TRBV28	NA
CASSKTGQETQYF	TGTGCCAGCAGTAAGACAGGCCAAGAGACCCAGTACTTC	TRBJ2-5	NA	TRBV7-9	once
CASSLWTSFRQVNEKLFF	TGTGCCAGCAGTTTATGGACCAGCTTCAGGCAGGTTAACGAAAAACTGTTTTTT	TRBJ1-4	NA	TRBV28	NA
CASSLGPPTSSYNEQFF	TGTGCTAGCAGCCTCGGACCACCTACTAGCTCCTACAATGAGCAGTTCTTC	TRBJ2-1	NA	TRBV7-7	NA
CASSAAGGRREDSYGYTF	TGTGCCAGCAGCGCAGCGGGTGGTCGCAGGGAGGACTCCTATGGCTACACCTTC	TRBJ1-2	NA	TRBV9	few
CASALDLAVGPQHF	TGTGCTAGTGCCCTCGACCTAGCCGTCGGGCCCCAGCATTTT	TRBJ1-5	NA	TRBV12-5	NA
CASSFQGDTEAFF	TGCGCCAGCAGCTTTCAGGGGGACACTGAAGCTTTCTTT	TRBJ1-1	TRBD1	TRBV5-1	few